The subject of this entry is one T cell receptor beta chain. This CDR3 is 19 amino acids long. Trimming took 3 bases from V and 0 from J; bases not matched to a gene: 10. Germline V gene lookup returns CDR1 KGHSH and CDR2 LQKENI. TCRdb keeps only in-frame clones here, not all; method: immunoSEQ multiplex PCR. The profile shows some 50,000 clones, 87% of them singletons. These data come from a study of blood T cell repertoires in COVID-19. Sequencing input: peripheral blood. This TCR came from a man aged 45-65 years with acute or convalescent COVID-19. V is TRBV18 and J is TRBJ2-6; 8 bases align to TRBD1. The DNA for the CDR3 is TGTGCCAGCTCACCCTCCGGGACAGGCGTCATCTCTGGGGCCAACGTCCTGACTTTC. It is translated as CASSPSGTGVISGANVLTF.